This T cell receptor beta chain appears in the sequencing data of a study of cytomegalovirus exposure and HLA in healthy donors. Study results and caveats: 150 or so TCR beta chains were listed as cytomegalovirus-associated. Most of the TCR beta V segments (in an earlier analysis) were productive either about 87% or about 30% of the time.

Both 60 Vbeta primers and 13 Jbeta primers went into the PCR. The method was immunoSEQ multiplex PCR; TCRdb's version includes in-frame clones alone and lacks a portion of them. The repertoire holds 120,000 or so clones, with 80% as singletons. Points on this clone: The antigen is unknown.

The sequence was collected from a female donor in good health and CMV-seronegative. Specimen: PBMCs.

CDR3 amino acids: CASSLGLAGLTDTQYF. The CDR3, as DNA: TGTGCCAGCAGCTTGGGTCTAGCGGGGCTAACAGATACGCAGTATTTT. This chain links TRBV5-4 with TRBJ2-3, with 9 bases fitting TRBD2. V lost 0 bases to trimming and J lost 3 bases; unmatched junction nucleotides: 5. CDR1 SGHNT and CDR2 YYREEE come from the germline V gene (reference sequence). The length of the CDR3 is 16 residues.